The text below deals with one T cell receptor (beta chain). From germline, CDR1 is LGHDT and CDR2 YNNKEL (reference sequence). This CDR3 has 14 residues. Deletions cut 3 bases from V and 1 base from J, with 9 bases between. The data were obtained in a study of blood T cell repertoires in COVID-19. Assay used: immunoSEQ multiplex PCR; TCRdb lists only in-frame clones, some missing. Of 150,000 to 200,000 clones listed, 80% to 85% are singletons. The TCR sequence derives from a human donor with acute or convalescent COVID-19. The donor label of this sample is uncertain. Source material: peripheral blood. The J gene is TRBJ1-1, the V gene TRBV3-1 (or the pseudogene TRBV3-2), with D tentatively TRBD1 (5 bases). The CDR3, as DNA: TGTGCCAGCAGCCACGGAGGGGCGAACACTGAAGCTTTCTTT. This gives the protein CASSHGGANTEAFF.